These 25 T cell receptor beta chains were all obtained from the same sample, sequenced in a study of molecular identifiers for immune sequencing clone quantification. Each CDR3 protein gets one entry after TCRdb re-called the PCR reads with MiXCR. The sample has a few hundred thousand distinct CDR3 sequences, about a quarter seen once. The sample taken for sequencing was naive CD8+ T cells from blood, with Jurkat cell RNA spiked in. Specified subset: FACS-sorted CD8+CD4-CCR7+CD45RA+ naive T cells. These receptors were collected from a human donor in good health. Some libraries in this study had Jurkat cell RNA spiked in.

This clonotype came up many times. V and J are TRBV6-5 and TRBJ2-6; D possibly corresponds to TRBD2 (5 bases). Trimming left V 5 bases short and J 4 bases short, with 9 bases between. The CDR3 contains 14 residues. Germline V gene data show CDR1 as MNHEY and CDR2 as SVGAGI. The DNA for the CDR3 is TGTGCCAGCAGTACGGGGTTAGGGGCCAACGTCCTGACTTTC. This codes for CASSTGLGANVLTF.

V gene TRBV7-9 combines with J gene TRBJ2-7; TRBD2 aligns across 8 bases. With V trimmed by 5 bases and J by 1 base, 7 bases remained unmatched. The CDR3 covers 15 residues. Germline V gives CDR1 SEHNR, CDR2 FQNEAQ (reference sequence). CDR3 nucleotide sequence: TGTGCCAGCAGCCCCGGACTAGCTAATTCCTACGAGCAGTACTTC. Its translation is CASSPGLANSYEQYF.

Ten or more counts support this clonotype. The V gene is TRBV28, the J gene TRBJ1-4; TRBD1 might be the D (5 bases). V dropped 4 bases and J dropped 0 bases, with 9 bases sitting between them. CDR3 size: 15 residues. CDR1 MDHEN and CDR2 SYDVKM come from the germline V gene. In DNA form, the CDR3 reads TGTGCCAGCAGTTACACAGGAGCAACTAATGAAAAACTGTTTTTT. Its protein product is CASSYTGATNEKLFF.

The chain combines TRBV4-1 with TRBJ1-2; perhaps TRBD1 as D (5 bases). Germline-derived CDR1 and CDR2 are MGHRA and YSYEKL. The CDR3 sequence is 16 residues long. The V and J ends lost 0 bases and 0 bases respectively, with 11 bases between them. This chain's CDR3 is CASSQDHTGANYGYTF. In DNA, the CDR3 is TGCGCCAGCAGCCAAGACCATACAGGAGCTAACTATGGCTACACCTTC.

This chain connects TRBV12-5 to TRBJ2-5; weak D call: TRBD2 (5 bases). Germline V CDR1 and CDR2: LGHNT, FRNRAP. There are 18 residues in the CDR3. Trimming stripped 0 bases from V and 1 base from J, with 18 bases between. The CDR3, as DNA: TGTGCTAGTGGTTTGGTTCCAGCGGAGGAGCCGACCCAAGAGACCCAGTACTTC. As protein: CASGLVPAEEPTQETQYF. The whole variable domain, filled in from reference TRBV12-5 and TRBJ2-5, reads DARVTQTPRHKVTEMGQEVTMRCQPILGHNTVFWYRQTMMQGLELLAYFRNRAPLDDSGMPKDRFSAEMPDATLATLKIQPSEPRDSAVYFCASGLVPAEEPTQETQYFGPGTRLLVL.

The gene calls are TRBV4-3 and TRBJ2-5; D possibly corresponds to TRBD2 (6 bases). The V gene lost 0 bases and the J gene lost 5 bases, with 13 bases spanning the gap. The CDR3 is 15 residues long. Per germline, CDR1 LGHNA and CDR2 YSLEER. DNA for the CDR3: TGCGCCAGCAGCCAAGATCTAACTAGCTATGAGACCCAGTACTTC. Translation gives CASSQDLTSYETQYF.

V is TRBV5-6 and J is TRBJ2-1; 7 bases align to TRBD1. Per germline, CDR1 SGHDT and CDR2 YYEEEE. J lost 4 bases, V lost 0 bases, and 1 base had no gene match. The CDR3 sequence is 14 residues long. The CDR3 nucleotides read TGTGCCAGCAGCTTGGAGGGGGCTTACAATGAGCAGTTCTTC. Its translation: CASSLEGAYNEQFF.

In this sample, this clonotype turned up a few times. The V gene is TRBV4-1, the J gene TRBJ2-7; tentatively, D is TRBD1 or TRBD2 (6 bases each). The CDR3 is 13 amino acids. CDR1 and CDR2 (germline): MGHRA, YSYEKL. V lost 0 bases, J lost 6 bases, and 9 bases lay in between. DNA for the CDR3: TGCGCCAGCAGCCAAGATTGGGGGGCCGAGCAGTACTTC. Protein sequence: CASSQDWGAEQYF.

V usage is TRBV11-2 and J usage is TRBJ2-7; D is unclear. The CDR3 loop spans 14 amino acids. Germline CDR1 and CDR2: SGHAT and FQNNGV. The V gene lost 1 base and the J gene lost 2 bases, with 9 bases spanning the gap. CDR3 DNA sequence: TGTGCCAGCAGCTTAGGTGCAGACGCCTACGAGCAGTACTTC. Amino acid sequence: CASSLGADAYEQYF.

This clonotype was recorded many times. The chain couples TRBV9 to TRBJ2-3; tentatively, D is TRBD1 or TRBD2 (6 bases each). Trimming stripped 4 bases from V and 2 bases from J, with 17 bases between. Germline V gives CDR1 SGDLS, CDR2 YYNGEE. The CDR3 consists of 16 residues. CDR3 protein: CASSSTMGGYTDTQYF. The CDR3, as DNA: TGTGCCAGCAGCTCAACCATGGGGGGCTACACAGATACGCAGTATTTT.

This clonotype came up a few times. The genes are TRBV4-3 and TRBJ1-1; D remains unclear. This CDR3 has 13 amino acids. From germline, CDR1 is LGHNA and CDR2 YSLEER. The V gene lost 4 bases and the J gene lost 7 bases, with 13 bases spanning the gap. The CDR3 loop reads CASSPFGGLEAFF. CDR3 coding DNA: TGCGCCAGCAGCCCTTTCGGTGGACTTGAAGCTTTCTTT.

The sample holds a few counts of this clonotype. The chain links TRBV3-1 to TRBJ2-3, with D uncertain. The CDR3 has 16 residues. V lost 0 bases and J lost 3, with 13 bases in between. Germline V CDR1 and CDR2: LGHDT, YNNKEL (reference sequence). Here the CDR3 DNA reads TGTGCCAGCAGCCAAGATTTGAGTTTTGGGACAGATACGCAGTATTTT. As protein: CASSQDLSFGTDTQYF.

The V gene is TRBV20-1, the J gene TRBJ1-4; the D gene is possibly TRBD1 (5 bases). This CDR3 has 16 amino acids. V lost 6 bases and J lost 0, with 17 bases in between. Per germline, CDR1 DFQATT and CDR2 SNEGSKA (reference sequence). The CDR3 protein is CSATLNWGTTNEKLFF. The DNA of the CDR3 is TGCAGTGCGACTCTTAATTGGGGCACAACTAATGAAAAACTGTTTTTT.

The rearrangement links TRBV5-4 to TRBJ2-7; D may match TRBD1 or TRBD2 (5 bases each). This CDR3 region has 17 residues. V lost 0 bases and J 2 bases, leaving 18 bases between the germline ends. Germline V gives CDR1 SGHNT, CDR2 YYREEE (reference sequence). CDR3 sequence reads: CASSLVGDAARAYEQYF. Here the CDR3 DNA reads TGTGCCAGCAGCTTGGTGGGGGACGCAGCCAGGGCCTACGAGCAGTACTTC.

This clonotype has ten or more counts. V gene TRBV4-3 combines with J gene TRBJ1-5; D gene unclear. The CDR3 is made up of 15 amino acids. The germline V and J ends were trimmed by 0 bases and 1 base, with 7 bases remaining between them. Germline CDR1 LGHNA, CDR2 YSLEER. The CDR3 nucleotides are TGCGCCAGCAGCCAAGATCGGAAAAGCAATCAGCCCCAGCATTTT. It translates to CASSQDRKSNQPQHF.

On this clonotype itself: A much larger clonotype is one base distant, so this may be a read error. V is TRBV7-9 and J is TRBJ1-1, with D hard to call. In germline, CDR1 is SEHNR, CDR2 FQNEAQ (reference sequence). The V and J ends lost 10 bases and 6 bases respectively, with 15 bases between them. This CDR3 comprises 12 residues. CDR3 in amino acids: CATTPRAPEAFF. The CDR3 region has the DNA TGTGCCACCACCCCGCGGGCGCCTGAAGCTTTCTTT.

The V call is TRBV20-1, the J call TRBJ2-2; possible D gene TRBD2, 6 bases. Looked up from germline, CDR1 is DFQATT and CDR2 is SNEGSKA (reference sequence). Trimming took 0 bases from V and 0 from J, leaving 14 bases between them. The CDR3 is made up of 17 amino acids. The CDR3 protein is CSARDWGDAPNTGELFF. The CDR3 nucleotides are TGCAGTGCTAGAGATTGGGGGGACGCCCCGAACACCGGGGAGCTGTTTTTT.

The chain is built from TRBV27 and TRBJ2-5, with 7 bases aligning to TRBD1. V shed 1 base and J 2 bases; nucleotides not matched to a gene: 7. CDR1 MNHEY and CDR2 SMNVEV come from the germline V gene (reference sequence). CDR3 size: 16 residues. The CDR3: CASSLFARGTQETQYF. CDR3 nucleotide sequence: TGTGCCAGCAGTTTATTCGCCAGGGGGACACAAGAGACCCAGTACTTC.

This clonotype was found a few times. This sequence joins TRBV29-1 and TRBJ2-3; 10 positions agree with TRBD2. CDR3 length equals 14 residues. Trimming took 7 bases from V and 2 from J; bases not matched to a gene: 6. Germline-derived CDR1 and CDR2 are SQVTM and ANQGSEA. The CDR3 here is CSEVTSGITDTQYF. The CDR3 bases are TGCAGCGAGGTCACTAGCGGGATCACAGATACGCAGTATTTT.

This clonotype came up many times. J is TRBJ1-1 and V is TRBV7-2; tentatively, D is TRBD1 (6 bases). Trimming left V 5 bases short and J 4 bases short, with 17 bases between. The germline V gene encodes CDR1 SGHTA and CDR2 FQGNSA. This CDR3 comprises 15 residues. The CDR3 nucleotides are TGTGCCAGCAGCCTCATGGGGGCGCGGGGCACTGAAGCTTTCTTT. This codes for CASSLMGARGTEAFF.

The genes are TRBV5-5 and TRBJ2-6, with D possibly TRBD1 on 6 matching bases. From germline, CDR1 is SGHKS and CDR2 YYEKEE (reference sequence). The CDR3 extends over 17 amino acids. V lost 1 base and J lost 0, with 11 bases in between. In nucleotides, the CDR3 is TGTGCCAGCAGCTTGACAGGGATATACTCTGGGGCCAACGTCCTGACTTTC. It encodes CASSLTGIYSGANVLTF.

This clonotype was counted only a few times. The V and J genes are TRBV23-1 and TRBJ1-6; 9 bases fit TRBD1. TRBV23-1 counts as an open reading frame of uncertain function. Unmatched junction bases numbered 8, after V lost 2 bases and J lost 3 bases. There are 18 residues in the CDR3. In nucleotides, the CDR3 is TGCGCCAGCAGTCAAAGCCGGGACAGGGCAAACTATAATTCACCCCTCCACTTT. Amino acid sequence: CASSQSRDRANYNSPLHF.

Worth noting for this clonotype: A much larger clonotype is one base distant, so this may be a read error. The chain carries TRBV7-6 and TRBJ2-3, with 7 nucleotides matching TRBD1. This CDR3 is built from 14 residues. J was trimmed by 3 bases and V by 5 bases; bases with no gene match: 5. CDR1 is SGHVS, CDR2 FNYEAQ, per germline. The CDR3 protein is CASSHDRETDTQYF. DNA for the CDR3: TGTGCCAGCAGCCACGACAGGGAGACAGATACGCAGTATTTT.

This clonotype was seen only a few times. The gene calls are TRBV15 and TRBJ2-3; 13 positions match TRBD2. The CDR3 runs to 16 residues. V lost 2 bases, J lost 4 bases, and 3 bases stayed unmatched. CDR1 and CDR2 from the germline V gene are LNHNV and YYDKDF (reference sequence). CDR3 amino acids: CATSRRTSGRPDTQYF. Here the CDR3 DNA reads TGTGCCACCAGCAGAAGGACTAGCGGGAGACCAGATACGCAGTATTTT.

This clonotype was seen more than once but under ten times. The chain employs TRBV20-1 and TRBJ2-7; 11 bases align to TRBD1. The V gene's germline CDR1 is DFQATT and CDR2 SNEGSKA (reference sequence). Trimming cost V 0 bases and J 4 bases; bases outside gene matches: 8. This CDR3 has 16 residues. DNA of the CDR3: TGCAGTGCTAGAGAACAGGGACAGGGGGTGAGGTACGAGCAGTACTTC. Its translation is CSAREQGQGVRYEQYF.